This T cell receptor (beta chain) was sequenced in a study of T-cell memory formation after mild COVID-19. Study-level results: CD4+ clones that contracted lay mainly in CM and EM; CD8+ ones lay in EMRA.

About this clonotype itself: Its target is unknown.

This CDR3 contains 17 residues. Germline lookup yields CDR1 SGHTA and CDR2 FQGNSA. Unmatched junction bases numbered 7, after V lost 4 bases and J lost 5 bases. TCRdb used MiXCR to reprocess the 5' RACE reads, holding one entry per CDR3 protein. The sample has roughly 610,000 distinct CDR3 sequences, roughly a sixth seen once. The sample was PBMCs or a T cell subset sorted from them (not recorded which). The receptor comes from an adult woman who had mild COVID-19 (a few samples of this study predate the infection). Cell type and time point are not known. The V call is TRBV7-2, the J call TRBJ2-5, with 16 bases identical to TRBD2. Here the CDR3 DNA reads TGTGCCAGCAGCTCCCCGGGACTAGCGGGAGGGAGGGAGACCCAGTACTTC. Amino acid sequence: CASSSPGLAGGRETQYF.